One sample yielded the 31 T cell receptor beta chains listed below, sequenced in a study of vaccination effects on CD4 cells after COVID-19. Antigens of these TCRs are unknown. TCRdb's copy holds only in-frame clones and misses some; the assay was immunoSEQ multiplex PCR. The sample has 35,000 to 45,000 clones, 76% seen once. Upon completion of approximately ten days in culture, CD4+ T cells were isolated. By PCR, the person was confirmed to have had SARS-CoV-2 infection between March and December 2020. Two-dose BNT162b2 or mRNA-1273 vaccination was given to participants. Here the sequenced sample was CD4+ T cells from PBMCs cultured without peptide, taken after COVID-19 vaccination. The receptors come from a human donor who had a prior SARS-CoV-2 infection.

The chain has TRBV5-1 and TRBJ1-2, with 9 bases fitting TRBD1. This CDR3 comprises 15 residues. With V trimmed by 2 bases and J by 2 bases, 4 bases remained unmatched. Germline V lookup: CDR1 SGHRS, CDR2 YFSETQ. The CDR3 protein is CASSLGTGLNYGYTF. CDR3 DNA sequence: TGCGCCAGCAGCTTAGGGACAGGGCTGAACTATGGCTACACCTTC.

A few counts support this clone. This chain links TRBV10-3 with TRBJ1-1, with no clear D. The CDR3 consists of 13 residues. V was cut by 3 bases and J by 1 base, with 6 bases left in between. Germline V gene sequence: CDR1 ENHRY, CDR2 SYGVKD. The CDR3 DNA sequence: TGTGCCATCAGTGACACTCAGAACACTGAAGCTTTCTTT. Translation gives CAISDTQNTEAFF.

The chain uses TRBV7-2 and TRBJ2-7; D possibly corresponds to TRBD2 (6 bases). Germline-derived CDR1 and CDR2 are SGHTA and FQGNSA. The CDR3 loop spans 15 amino acids. The V end lost 3 bases, the J end lost 4 bases, and 16 bases lay between the germline ends. The CDR3 DNA sequence: TGTGCCAGCAGCTTGCAACCGACTAGTTGGTACGAGCAGTACTTC. Translating it yields CASSLQPTSWYEQYF.

The rearrangement uses TRBV24-1 and TRBJ2-1; 7 nucleotides line up with TRBD2. Germline V gene sequence: CDR1 KGHDR, CDR2 SFDVKD. V gave up 1 base and J gave up 10 bases; unmatched junction bases: 15. This CDR3 has 17 amino acids. The CDR3 spells CATSDLVAGARKEEQFF. CDR3 coding DNA: TGTGCCACCAGTGATTTAGTGGCGGGAGCCCGTAAGGAGGAGCAGTTCTTC.

This sequence joins TRBV6-6 and TRBJ1-4; no definite D call. CDR1 is MNHNY, CDR2 SVGAGI, per germline (reference sequence). V lost 8 bases, J lost 8 bases, and 18 bases lay in between. This CDR3 is built from 14 residues. The CDR3 protein is CASVRREEGEKLFF. Here the CDR3 DNA reads TGTGCCAGCGTGCGGAGGGAGGAAGGGGAAAAACTGTTTTTT.

V is TRBV20-1 and J is TRBJ2-7; D perhaps matches TRBD1 (6 bases). The CDR3 consists of 15 residues. The germline V gene has CDR1 DFQATT and CDR2 SNEGSKA (reference sequence). The V and J ends lost 3 bases and 2 bases respectively, with 17 bases between them. CDR3 protein: CSASKLWQGTYEQYF. The CDR3 coding sequence is TGCAGTGCTAGTAAACTCTGGCAGGGGACCTACGAGCAGTACTTC.

The rearrangement joins TRBV19 to TRBJ2-1, with TRBD1 identical over 9 bases. Germline assignment: CDR1 LNHDA and CDR2 SQIVND (reference sequence). The CDR3 contains 15 residues. Trimming took 5 bases from V and 6 from J; bases not matched to a gene: 8. CDR3 DNA sequence: TGTGCCAGTAGTCTTATGGGGACAGGGTCCAATGAGCAGTTCTTC. Translating gives CASSLMGTGSNEQFF.

This clone is termed medium-sized. The chain joins TRBV10-1 to TRBJ1-1; weak D call: TRBD1 (6 bases). V lost 6 bases to trimming and J lost 4 bases, with 9 bases between them. Germline loops: CDR1 WNHNN, CDR2 SYGVQD (reference sequence). The CDR3 loop spans 12 amino acids. The CDR3 DNA reads as TGCGCCAGCAGAAGACAGGCCACTGAAGCTTTCTTT. It yields the protein CASRRQATEAFF.

This clone was counted only a few times. This rearrangement joins TRBV5-1 to TRBJ2-3, with 9 nucleotides matching TRBD1. This CDR3 region has 14 residues. Germline-derived CDR1 and CDR2 are SGHRS and YFSETQ. V lost 4 bases to trimming and J lost 5 bases; unmatched junction nucleotides: 5. The CDR3 loop reads CASSPGTGQDTQYF. The CDR3 DNA sequence: TGCGCCAGCAGCCCAGGGACAGGGCAAGATACGCAGTATTTT.

The chain couples TRBV6-5 to TRBJ2-3; D might be TRBD2 (6 bases). V dropped 6 bases and J dropped 0 bases, with 13 bases sitting between them. This CDR3 spans 15 amino acids. Per germline, CDR1 MNHEY and CDR2 SVGAGI. DNA for the CDR3: TGTGCCAGCAGCCGCGGGACCCCTAGCACAGATACGCAGTATTTT. It is translated as CASSRGTPSTDTQYF.

The gene calls are TRBV18 and TRBJ1-4; possibly TRBD1 for D (5 bases). The germline CDR1 and CDR2 sequences are KGHSH and LQKENI. V was shortened by 3 bases and J by 5 bases, with 13 bases between the two germline ends. The CDR3 runs 15 residues. The CDR3 protein is CASSPGGRENEKLFF. Here the CDR3 DNA reads TGTGCCAGCTCACCTGGGGGGAGAGAGAATGAAAAACTGTTTTTT. The entire variable domain, with the rest obtained from reference TRBV18 and TRBJ1-4, is as follows: NAGVMQNPRHLVRRRGQEARLRCSPMKGHSHVYWYRQLPEEGLKFMVYLQKENIIDESGMPKERFSAEFPKEGPSILRIQQVVRGDSAAYFCASSPGGRENEKLFFGSGTQLSVL.

This chain connects TRBV7-2 to TRBJ2-7; D may be TRBD1 (6 bases). The CDR3 length is 15 residues. V lost 0 bases to trimming and J lost 3 bases, with 12 bases between them. Germline V lookup: CDR1 SGHTA, CDR2 FQGNSA. The CDR3 protein is CASSLARGNFYEQYF. CDR3 coding DNA: TGTGCCAGCAGCTTAGCTAGGGGGAATTTCTACGAGCAGTACTTC.

This chain's CDR3 is CASRPVPDREDLRSYNSPLHF. CDR3 bases: TGTGCCAGCAGACCCGTTCCCGACAGGGAAGACTTAAGGTCCTATAATTCACCCCTCCACTTT. The rearrangement joins TRBV6-8 to TRBJ1-6, with 7 bases matching TRBD1. Unmatched junction bases numbered 21, after V lost 6 bases and J lost 1 base. Germline CDR1 is MNHGY and CDR2 is SAAAGT. The CDR3 totals 21 residues.

V is TRBV7-3 and J is TRBJ2-1; 16 bases align to TRBD2. This CDR3 contains 18 residues. Germline V CDR1 and CDR2: SGHTA, FQGTGA. The trim removed 4 bases at V and 4 bases at J, leaving 7 bases unmatched. CDR3 DNA: TGTGCCAGCAGCTCGGGGACTAGCGGGAGGGCCTTTTACAATGAGCAGTTCTTC. It encodes CASSSGTSGRAFYNEQFF.

V and J are TRBV24-1 and TRBJ2-5; 8 bases map to TRBD1. Per the germline V gene, CDR1 is KGHDR and CDR2 is SFDVKD. The V gene end was trimmed by 3 bases and the J gene end by 5 bases; junction bases not matched to a gene: 7. This CDR3 spans 15 amino acids. CDR3 DNA: TGTGCCACCAGTGATCCGCAGGGGGCAGGGGAGACCCAGTACTTC. It specifies CATSDPQGAGETQYF.

CDR3 coding DNA: TGTGCCAGCAGTGACCCGTACAGGAATAGCAATCAGCCCCAGCATTTT. It encodes CASSDPYRNSNQPQHF. The rearrangement links TRBV6-1 to TRBJ1-5, with D tentatively TRBD1 (5 bases). CDR3 length: 16 residues. CDR1 is MNHNS and CDR2 is SASEGT in the germline V gene. The V gene lost 3 bases and the J gene lost 0 bases, with 12 bases spanning the gap.

The CDR3 coding sequence is TGTGCCAGCAGTCAGACTAGCGGGGGAGGGACCCAGTACTTC. Translating gives CASSQTSGGGTQYF. The chain recombines TRBV7-3 with TRBJ2-5; TRBD2 aligns across 12 bases. Germline V gives CDR1 SGHTA, CDR2 FQGTGA. The length of the CDR3 is 14 residues. J gave up 7 bases and V 6 bases, and 6 bases lay outside the gene matches.

This chain links TRBV18 with TRBJ1-3; D not certain. V was cut by 3 bases and J by 0 bases, with 6 bases left in between. This CDR3 is built from 14 residues. The germline gives CDR1 KGHSH, CDR2 LQKENI. The DNA of the CDR3 is TGTGCCAGCTCACCCTCAGGCTCTGGAAACACCATATATTTT. Its translation is CASSPSGSGNTIYF. The full variable domain, in which reference TRBV18 and TRBJ1-3 provide the parts outside the CDR3, is NAGVMQNPRHLVRRRGQEARLRCSPMKGHSHVYWYRQLPEEGLKFMVYLQKENIIDESGMPKERFSAEFPKEGPSILRIQQVVRGDSAAYFCASSPSGSGNTIYFGEGSWLTVV.

This sequence joins TRBV7-2 and TRBJ2-3; a weak D match, TRBD2 (6 bases). The CDR3 sequence is 16 residues long. Trimming left V 5 bases short and J 1 base short, with 16 bases between. Germline loops: CDR1 SGHTA, CDR2 FQGNSA. The CDR3: CASSARPGRGTDTQYF. The CDR3 nucleotides read TGTGCCAGCAGCGCTCGGCCCGGGAGAGGCACAGATACGCAGTATTTT.

The genes are TRBV28 and TRBJ1-2; D is unresolved. There are 13 residues in the CDR3. Germline V CDR1 and CDR2: MDHEN, SYDVKM. V was pared by 2 bases and J by 8 bases, with 12 bases between. This chain's CDR3 is CASSLENARGYTF. The CDR3, as DNA: TGTGCCAGCAGTTTAGAGAATGCGCGGGGCTACACCTTC.

The chain is built from TRBV2 and TRBJ2-3; 8 nucleotides agree with TRBD2. This CDR3 is built from 13 residues. Germline loops: CDR1 SNHLY, CDR2 FYNNEI. V trimming: 8 bases; J trimming: 1 base; junction bases outside the gene matches: 2. CDR3: CASGLAGTDTQYF. CDR3 nucleotide sequence: TGTGCCAGCGGACTAGCTGGCACAGATACGCAGTATTTT.

The CDR3 protein is CASSKLPGQGASRVSEQYF. The DNA for the CDR3 is TGCGCCAGCAGCAAACTTCCGGGACAGGGGGCGAGCAGGGTCAGCGAGCAGTACTTC. This chain links TRBV5-1 with TRBJ2-7; 12 positions match TRBD1. V dropped 4 bases and J dropped 6; count of bases not matched to a gene: 20. Germline V CDR1 and CDR2: SGHRS, YFSETQ. The CDR3 runs to 19 residues.

This chain joins TRBV19 and TRBJ1-1; D may be TRBD1 (5 bases). CDR1 is LNHDA, CDR2 SQIVND, per germline (reference sequence). This CDR3 region has 15 residues. Between the trimmed V and J ends, which lost 2 bases and 1 base, there was a span of 11 bases. The CDR3 nucleotides read TGTGCCAGTAGTATATTGGGGCTAACGAACACTGAAGCTTTCTTT. Protein product: CASSILGLTNTEAFF.

The rearrangement joins TRBV19 to TRBJ2-6; no firm D call. The CDR3 spans 14 residues. The V end lost 10 bases, the J end lost 0 bases, and 10 bases lay between the germline ends. Germline lookup yields CDR1 LNHDA and CDR2 SQIVND (reference sequence). CDR3: CATHWGSGANVLTF. DNA of the CDR3: TGTGCCACCCATTGGGGCTCTGGGGCCAACGTCCTGACTTTC.

This chain links TRBV19 with TRBJ2-1; D uncertain. V shed 7 bases and J shed 0 bases, with 13 bases lying between them. This CDR3 is 15 amino acids long. CDR1 and CDR2 from the germline V gene are LNHDA and SQIVND (reference sequence). The CDR3 sequence is CASTWAGPSYNEQFF. CDR3 sequence (DNA): TGTGCCAGTACGTGGGCCGGACCCTCCTACAATGAGCAGTTCTTC.

The chain links TRBV4-2 to TRBJ2-1; 12 bases are a match to TRBD2. Germline trimming cut 2 bases from V and 10 bases from J; bases unmatched to any gene: 9. The germline V gene encodes CDR1 LGHNA and CDR2 YNFKEQ. The CDR3 has 16 residues. CDR3 loop: CASSQSSSGGAGEQFF. As DNA, the CDR3 is TGTGCCAGCAGCCAAAGCTCTAGCGGGGGGGCGGGGGAGCAGTTCTTC.

The chain carries TRBV7-6 and TRBJ2-1; D is unclear. This CDR3 is built from 15 residues. Germline assignment: CDR1 SGHVS and CDR2 FNYEAQ. V lost 4 bases and J 4 bases, leaving 14 bases between the germline ends. CDR3: CASSSRQTRYNEQFF. For the CDR3, the DNA is TGTGCCAGCAGCTCCCGCCAGACGAGGTACAATGAGCAGTTCTTC.

The rearrangement uses TRBV7-8 and TRBJ1-2; D is undetermined. Germline-derived CDR1 and CDR2 are SGHVS and FQNEAQ. Trimming pared 0 bases from V and 4 bases from J, leaving 15 bases between. There are 16 residues in the CDR3. The CDR3 DNA follows: TGTGCCAGCAGCTTAGCGCCGGACTCTGGTGGCTATGGCTACACCTTC. Residues: CASSLAPDSGGYGYTF.

The J gene is TRBJ2-3, the V gene TRBV24-1; no clear D. The CDR3 contains 14 residues. The germline V and J ends were trimmed by 6 bases and 4 bases, with 13 bases remaining between them. Germline V gene lookup returns CDR1 KGHDR and CDR2 SFDVKD. The CDR3 protein is CATSRSRFADTQYF. The CDR3 DNA reads as TGTGCCACCAGTAGGTCTAGGTTCGCAGATACGCAGTATTTT.

The chain joins TRBV5-6 to TRBJ2-2, with D perhaps TRBD1 (5 bases). The CDR3 has 15 residues. Trimming removed 3 bases at V and 6 bases at J, with 15 bases between. Germline CDR1 reads SGHDT; CDR2 reads YYEEEE. CDR3 loop: CASSSGPAIAGELFF. The CDR3 coding sequence is TGTGCCAGCAGCTCAGGGCCCGCCATCGCCGGGGAGCTGTTTTTT. Full variable domain (rest looked up from reference TRBV5-6 and TRBJ2-2): DAGVTQSPTHLIKTRGQQVTLRCSPKSGHDTVSWYQQALGQGPQFIFQYYEEEERQRGNFPDRFSGHQFPNYSSELNVNALLLGDSALYLCASSSGPAIAGELFFGEGSRLTVL.

This clone was seen just once. This chain links TRBV6-2 or TRBV6-3 with TRBJ1-1; D perhaps matches TRBD1 (5 bases). V dropped 2 bases and J dropped 3 bases, with 7 bases sitting between them. CDR3 size: 13 residues. Germline lookup yields CDR1 MNHEY and CDR2 SVGEGT. The CDR3 reads CASSYRGYTEAFF. The CDR3 DNA is TGTGCCAGCAGTTACAGGGGATACACTGAAGCTTTCTTT.